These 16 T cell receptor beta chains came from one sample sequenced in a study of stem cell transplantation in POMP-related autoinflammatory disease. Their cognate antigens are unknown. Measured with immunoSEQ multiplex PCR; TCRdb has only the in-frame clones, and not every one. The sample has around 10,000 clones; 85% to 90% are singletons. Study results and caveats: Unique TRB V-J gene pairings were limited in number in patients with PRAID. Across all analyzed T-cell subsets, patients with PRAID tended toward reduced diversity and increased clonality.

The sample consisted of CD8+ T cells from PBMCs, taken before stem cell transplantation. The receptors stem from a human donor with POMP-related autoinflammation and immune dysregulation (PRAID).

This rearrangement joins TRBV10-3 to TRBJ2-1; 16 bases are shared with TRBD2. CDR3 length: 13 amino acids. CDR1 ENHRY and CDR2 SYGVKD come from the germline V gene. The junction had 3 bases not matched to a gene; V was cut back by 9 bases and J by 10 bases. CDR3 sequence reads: CAIGTSGGEEQFF. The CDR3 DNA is TGTGCCATAGGGACTAGCGGGGGGGAAGAGCAGTTCTTC.

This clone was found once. This CDR3 is CASSYGTGLDEQYF. The CDR3 DNA reads as TGTGCCAGCAGCTACGGGACAGGGCTAGACGAGCAGTACTTC. The V gene is TRBV5-6, the J gene TRBJ2-7, with 9 positions matching TRBD1. V lost 3 bases to trimming and J lost 5 bases; unmatched junction nucleotides: 6. This CDR3 has 14 amino acids. Per the germline V gene, CDR1 is SGHDT and CDR2 is YYEEEE. The variable domain in full, completed from reference TRBV5-6 and TRBJ2-7, reads DAGVTQSPTHLIKTRGQQVTLRCSPKSGHDTVSWYQQALGQGPQFIFQYYEEEERQRGNFPDRFSGHQFPNYSSELNVNALLLGDSALYLCASSYGTGLDEQYFGPGTRLTVT.

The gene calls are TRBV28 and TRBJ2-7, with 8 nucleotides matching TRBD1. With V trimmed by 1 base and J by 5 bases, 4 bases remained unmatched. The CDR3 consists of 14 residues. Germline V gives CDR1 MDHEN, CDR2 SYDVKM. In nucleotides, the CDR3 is TGTGCCAGCAGTTTATTCCAGGGGGCCGACGAGCAGTACTTC. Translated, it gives CASSLFQGADEQYF. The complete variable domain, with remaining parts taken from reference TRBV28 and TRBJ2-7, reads DVKVTQSSRYLVKRTGEKVFLECVQDMDHENMFWYRQDPGLGLRLIYFSYDVKMKEKGDIPEGYSVSREKKERFSLILESASTNQTSMYLCASSLFQGADEQYFGPGTRLTVT.

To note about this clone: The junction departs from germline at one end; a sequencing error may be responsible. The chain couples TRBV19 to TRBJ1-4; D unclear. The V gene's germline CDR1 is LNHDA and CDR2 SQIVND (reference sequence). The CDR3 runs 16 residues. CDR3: CASSLDTRATNEKLFF. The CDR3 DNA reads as TGTGCCAGTAGTCTAGACACGCGCGCAACTAATGAAAAACTGTTTTTT.

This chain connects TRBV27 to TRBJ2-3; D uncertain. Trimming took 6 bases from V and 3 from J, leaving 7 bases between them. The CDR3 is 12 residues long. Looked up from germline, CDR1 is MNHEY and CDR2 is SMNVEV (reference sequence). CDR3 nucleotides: TGTGCCAGCAGATCAGGAACAGATACGCAGTATTTT. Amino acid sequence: CASRSGTDTQYF.

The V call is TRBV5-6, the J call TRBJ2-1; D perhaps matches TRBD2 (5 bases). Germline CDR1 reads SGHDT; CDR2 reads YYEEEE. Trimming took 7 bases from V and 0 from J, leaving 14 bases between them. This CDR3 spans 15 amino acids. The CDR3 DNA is TGTGCCAGCTCGGAGGAGCGAGGCTCCTACAATGAGCAGTTCTTC. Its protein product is CASSEERGSYNEQFF.

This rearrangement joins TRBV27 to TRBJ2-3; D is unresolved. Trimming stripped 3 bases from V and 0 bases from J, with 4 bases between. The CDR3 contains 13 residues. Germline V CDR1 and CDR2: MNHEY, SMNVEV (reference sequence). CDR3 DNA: TGTGCCAGCAGTTTTCGGAGCACAGATACGCAGTATTTT. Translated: CASSFRSTDTQYF.

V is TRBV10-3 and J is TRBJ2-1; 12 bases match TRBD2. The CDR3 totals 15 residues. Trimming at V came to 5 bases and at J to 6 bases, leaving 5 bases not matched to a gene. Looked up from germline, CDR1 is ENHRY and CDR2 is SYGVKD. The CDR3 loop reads CAISLLAGGPNEQFF. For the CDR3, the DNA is TGTGCCATCAGTTTACTAGCGGGAGGCCCCAATGAGCAGTTCTTC.

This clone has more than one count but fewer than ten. DNA of the CDR3: TGTGCCAGCAGCCCGTATCGCTCCTACGAGCAGTACTTC. Protein: CASSPYRSYEQYF. The rearrangement links TRBV16 to TRBJ2-7; no clear D. This CDR3 region has 13 residues. Trimming cost V 4 bases and J 0 bases, with 7 bases left between them. The germline gives CDR1 KGHSY, CDR2 FQNENV.

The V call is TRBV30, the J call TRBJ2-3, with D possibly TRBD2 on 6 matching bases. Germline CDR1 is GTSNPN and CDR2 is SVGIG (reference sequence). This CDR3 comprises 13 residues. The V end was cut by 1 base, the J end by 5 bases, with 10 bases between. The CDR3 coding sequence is TGTGCCTGGAGTGGCGGGATCATAGATACGCAGTATTTT. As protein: CAWSGGIIDTQYF.

The CDR3 loop reads CASSSLPEKLFF. CDR3 nucleotides: TGTGCCAGCAGCTCTCTTCCTGAAAAACTGTTTTTT. The V and J genes are TRBV9 and TRBJ1-4, with D unresolved. CDR3 size: 12 residues. Germline assignment: CDR1 SGDLS and CDR2 YYNGEE. The V end lost 4 bases, the J end lost 7 bases, and 8 bases lay between the germline ends.

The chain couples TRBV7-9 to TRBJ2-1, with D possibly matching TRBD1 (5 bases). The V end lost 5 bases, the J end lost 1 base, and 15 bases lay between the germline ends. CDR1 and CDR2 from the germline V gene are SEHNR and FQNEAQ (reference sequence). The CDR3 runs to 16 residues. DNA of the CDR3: TGTGCCAGCAGCCCACCCTCAGGGAAGTCCTACAATGAGCAGTTCTTC. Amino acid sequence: CASSPPSGKSYNEQFF.

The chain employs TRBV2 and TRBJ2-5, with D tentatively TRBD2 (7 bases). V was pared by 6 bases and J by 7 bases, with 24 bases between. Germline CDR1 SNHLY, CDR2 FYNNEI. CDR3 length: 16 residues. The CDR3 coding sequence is TGTGCCAGCAGGGCAAAGAGGGGGGGACACCTTTGGACCCAGTACTTC. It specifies CASRAKRGGHLWTQYF.

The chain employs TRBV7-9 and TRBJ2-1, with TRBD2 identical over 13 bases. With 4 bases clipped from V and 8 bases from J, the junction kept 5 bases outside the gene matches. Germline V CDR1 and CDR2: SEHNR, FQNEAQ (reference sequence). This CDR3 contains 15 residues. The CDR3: CASSYTSGGEYEQFF. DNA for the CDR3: TGTGCCAGCAGCTACACTAGCGGGGGGGAATATGAGCAGTTCTTC.

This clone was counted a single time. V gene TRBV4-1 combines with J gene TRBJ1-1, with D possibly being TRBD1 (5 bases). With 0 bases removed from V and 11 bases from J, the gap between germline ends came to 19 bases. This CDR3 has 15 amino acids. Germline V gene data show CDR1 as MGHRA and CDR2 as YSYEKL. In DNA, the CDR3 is TGCGCCAGCAGCCAAGATAGTATAACCGGGGGAAAGGCTTTCTTT. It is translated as CASSQDSITGGKAFF.

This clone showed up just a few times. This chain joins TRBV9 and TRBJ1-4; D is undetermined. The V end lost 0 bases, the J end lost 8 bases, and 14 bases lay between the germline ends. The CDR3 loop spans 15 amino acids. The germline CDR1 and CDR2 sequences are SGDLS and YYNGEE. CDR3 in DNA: TGTGCCAGCAGCGTAGGAGGCAGTACTACCGAAAAACTGTTTTTT. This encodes CASSVGGSTTEKLFF.